One sample yielded the 18 T cell receptor beta chains listed below, sequenced in a study of beta chain features in type 1 diabetes. Study-wide points: A moderate, significant TCRB CDR3 shortening appeared in type 1 diabetes across four CD4+ subsets.

Sequencing targeted expressed TCRB transcripts, as all isolated RNA had been reverse transcribed. Clones were sequenced by immunoSEQ multiplex PCR, and TCRdb holds only the in-frame ones, with some missing. The data contain around 44,000 clones, roughly 70% of them singletons. Their cognate antigens are unknown. Sequenced: Tregs from blood. The receptors stem from a young woman with type 1 diabetes.

The chain carries TRBV18 and TRBJ1-5; D is perhaps TRBD1 (6 bases). This CDR3 spans 15 amino acids. Trimming removed 1 base from V and 4 bases from J, with 11 bases in between. From germline, CDR1 is KGHSH and CDR2 LQKENI. The CDR3 nucleotides read TGTGCCAGCTCACCACTTCGGGGGGCTAATCAGCCCCAGCATTTT. Translating it yields CASSPLRGANQPQHF.

This rearrangement joins TRBV29-1 to TRBJ1-2, with D possibly being TRBD1 (5 bases). Trimming took off 1 base at V and 4 bases at J, with 10 bases between the two ends. This CDR3 contains 13 residues. Germline V gives CDR1 SQVTM, CDR2 ANQGSEA. In nucleotides, the CDR3 is TGCAGCGTTGAAGGATCAGGGTTCTATGGCTACACCTTC. Its translation is CSVEGSGFYGYTF. Full variable domain (remainder filled in from reference TRBV29-1 and TRBJ1-2): SAVISQKPSRDICQRGTSLTIQCQVDSQVTMMFWYRQQPGQSLTLIATANQGSEATYESGFVIDKFPISRPNLTFSTLTVSNMSPEDSSIYLCSVEGSGFYGYTFGSGTRLTVV.

The chain uses TRBV7-2 and TRBJ1-2, with D unresolved. This CDR3 is 14 amino acids long. V was clipped by 3 bases and J by 8 bases, with 16 bases between them. The germline V gene has CDR1 SGHTA and CDR2 FQGNSA. CDR3 sequence reads: CASSLERAQGGYTF. In DNA, the CDR3 is TGTGCCAGCAGCTTGGAGCGAGCTCAAGGCGGCTACACCTTC.

This clone has a single count. The J gene is TRBJ2-7, the V gene TRBV6-5, with TRBD1 identical over 9 bases. Per the germline V gene, CDR1 is MNHEY and CDR2 is SVGAGI. Unmatched junction bases numbered 0, after V lost 4 bases and J lost 2 bases. The CDR3 runs 13 residues. Written as DNA, the CDR3 is TGTGCCAGCAGTTGGACAGGGGCCTACGAGCAGTACTTC. This encodes CASSWTGAYEQYF.

The gene calls are TRBV4-3 and TRBJ2-2; D possibly corresponds to TRBD1 (6 bases). The CDR3 totals 14 residues. Germline V gene data show CDR1 as LGHNA and CDR2 as YSLEER. V was trimmed by 3 bases and J by 5 bases, leaving 10 bases between them. CDR3 loop: CASSHQGGTGELFF. The CDR3 DNA reads as TGCGCCAGCAGCCATCAAGGGGGAACCGGGGAGCTGTTTTTT.

This clone was detected a few times. The genes are TRBV10-1 and TRBJ2-5; possible D gene TRBD2, 5 bases. Germline-derived CDR1 and CDR2 are WNHNN and SYGVQD (reference sequence). Trimming shortened V by 5 bases and J by 5 bases, and 12 bases separated the two germline ends. CDR3 length equals 13 residues. CDR3 loop: CASSSSGGETQYF. In nucleotides, the CDR3 is TGCGCCAGCAGTTCCAGCGGCGGGGAGACCCAGTACTTC.

This clone came up a few times. The rearrangement joins TRBV5-1 to TRBJ2-3; D remains unclear. This CDR3 is built from 14 residues. Trimming removed 0 bases at V and 6 bases at J, with 11 bases between. Germline V gene sequence: CDR1 SGHRS, CDR2 YFSETQ. CDR3 coding DNA: TGCGCCAGCAGCTTGGCCCTAGTTCGGGATACGCAGTATTTT. This gives the protein CASSLALVRDTQYF.

The V gene is TRBV28, the J gene TRBJ2-7, with 10 positions matching TRBD2. This CDR3 is 15 amino acids long. The junction had 6 bases not matched to a gene; V was cut back by 4 bases and J by 3 bases. Germline V lookup: CDR1 MDHEN, CDR2 SYDVKM. This CDR3 reads CASSSTGTSVYEQYF. The CDR3 DNA is TGTGCCAGCAGTTCCACCGGGACTAGCGTCTACGAGCAGTACTTC.

The chain employs TRBV28 and TRBJ2-1, with TRBD2 matching 14 bases. CDR1 and CDR2 from the germline V gene are MDHEN and SYDVKM. Trimming removed 5 bases from V and 0 bases from J; junction bases left unmatched: 9. CDR3 size: 19 residues. Written as DNA, the CDR3 is TGTGCCAGCAGTCTTCCGCGGACTAGCGGGAGGAGCTCCTACAATGAGCAGTTCTTC. Protein: CASSLPRTSGRSSYNEQFF.

The chain couples TRBV7-8 to TRBJ2-1; the D gene is possibly TRBD1 (6 bases). This CDR3 comprises 13 residues. V lost 5 bases and J 10 bases, leaving 15 bases between the germline ends. Germline CDR1 reads SGHVS; CDR2 reads FQNEAQ. This chain's CDR3 is CASSRIDRREQFF. The CDR3 nucleotides read TGTGCCAGCAGCCGAATCGACAGGAGAGAGCAGTTCTTC.

This clone was detected once. V usage is TRBV2 and J usage is TRBJ2-3; possibly TRBD1 for D (5 bases). The CDR3 has 13 residues. V was clipped by 5 bases and J by 0 bases, with 6 bases between them. Per germline, CDR1 SNHLY and CDR2 FYNNEI. CDR3 region: CASSQGSTDTQYF. CDR3 nucleotide sequence: TGTGCCAGCAGTCAGGGAAGCACAGATACGCAGTATTTT. Looking up the rest from reference TRBV2 and TRBJ2-3 gives the full variable domain: EPEVTQTPSHQVTQMGQEVILRCVPISNHLYFYWYRQILGQKVEFLVSFYNNEISEKSEIFDDQFSVERPDGSNFTLKIRSTKLEDSAMYFCASSQGSTDTQYFGPGTRLTVL.

This clone turned up a few times. The chain uses TRBV7-2 and TRBJ1-4; 7 bases are a match to TRBD1. CDR3 length equals 18 residues. The V gene's germline CDR1 is SGHTA and CDR2 FQGNSA. Losses at the gene ends were 2 bases for V and 6 bases for J; bases not matched to a gene: 15. DNA for the CDR3: TGTGCCAGCAGCTTATCGCGTGTAGGGGGCAGCTTTTATGAAAAACTGTTTTTT. Protein: CASSLSRVGGSFYEKLFF.

This clone was seen a handful of times. The V gene is TRBV7-2, the J gene TRBJ1-2, with a weak D call TRBD1 (5 bases). The CDR3 runs 13 residues. V was cut by 4 bases and J by 5 bases, with 11 bases left in between. Looked up from germline, CDR1 is SGHTA and CDR2 is FQGNSA. The CDR3 region is CASSWGGKYGYTF. For the CDR3, the DNA is TGTGCCAGCAGCTGGGGGGGGAAATATGGCTACACCTTC. The entire variable domain, with the rest obtained from reference TRBV7-2 and TRBJ1-2, is as follows: GAGVSQSPSNKVTEKGKDVELRCDPISGHTALYWYRQSLGQGLEFLIYFQGNSAPDKSGLPSDRFSAERTGGSVSTLTIQRTQQEDSAVYLCASSWGGKYGYTFGSGTRLTVV.

This clone was detected a few times. The rearrangement uses TRBV4-3 and TRBJ2-2; 10 bases match TRBD1. This CDR3 spans 17 amino acids. Per germline, CDR1 LGHNA and CDR2 YSLEER. The V segment lost 2 bases and the J segment 5 bases; nucleotides outside the gene matches: 8. Here the CDR3 reads CASSQPSVGQGTGELFF. The DNA of the CDR3 is TGCGCCAGCAGCCAACCCTCGGTGGGACAGGGGACCGGGGAGCTGTTTTTT.

V is TRBV14 and J is TRBJ2-5; tentative D call: TRBD2 (6 bases). Germline CDR1 and CDR2: SGHDN and FVKESK. The length of the CDR3 is 14 residues. V shed 1 base and J shed 5 bases, with 11 bases lying between them. CDR3 coding DNA: TGTGCCAGCAGCCAAGTGGCAGGGAGGGAGACCCAGTACTTC. Its protein product is CASSQVAGRETQYF.

The rearrangement links TRBV10-3 to TRBJ2-7; TRBD2 aligns across 8 bases. This CDR3 has 15 amino acids. Germline loops: CDR1 ENHRY, CDR2 SYGVKD. V lost 10 bases and J lost 2; bases outside the gene matches: 13. CDR3: CASFPPGGLAYEQYF. The CDR3 DNA reads as TGTGCCAGCTTTCCCCCGGGAGGGTTAGCCTACGAGCAGTACTTC.

The chain has TRBV2 and TRBJ1-2, with D uncertain. V lost 7 bases, J lost 3 bases, and 18 bases lay in between. The CDR3 sequence is 15 residues long. Germline CDR1 is SNHLY and CDR2 is FYNNEI. CDR3 DNA sequence: TGTGCCAGCACACCCGGGAAAGCAATTTACTATGGCTACACCTTC. Translating it yields CASTPGKAIYYGYTF.

The V and J genes are TRBV27 and TRBJ1-3; TRBD1 is a possible D gene (6 bases). In germline, CDR1 is MNHEY, CDR2 SMNVEV (reference sequence). There are 15 residues in the CDR3. Trimming took off 2 bases at V and 3 bases at J, with 11 bases between the two ends. In DNA form, the CDR3 reads TGTGCCAGCAGTTTAGCGGGGGCAAGTGGAAACACCATATATTTT. Translation gives CASSLAGASGNTIYF.